Included here is one TCR beta chain sequence, with context. Original handling: Reference gene primer amplification gave nucleated cell count estimates. The repertoire was sequenced with immunoSEQ multiplex PCR; TCRdb's copy has only in-frame clones and lacks some. V and J calls and clone size are those listed in that table; D and trimming were worked out from the DNA. The repertoire holds roughly 70,000 clones, with more than 75% as singletons. The data derive from a study of blood T cell repertoires in COVID-19. Overall study: The United States, Italy and Spain supplied acute and convalescent COVID-19 samples. From T cells, B-cell-depleted T cells, or PBMCs came the material, which was cDNA or gDNA.

Germline assignment: CDR1 SGHRS and CDR2 YFSETQ. V trimming: 4 bases; J trimming: 5 bases; junction bases outside the gene matches: 9. There are 16 residues in the CDR3. Sequences were obtained from peripheral blood. This sequence originates from a woman aged 60-75 years with acute or convalescent COVID-19. The chain uses TRBV5-1 and TRBJ2-3; 11 positions match TRBD2. CDR3 in amino acids: CASSDPSGGQGDTQYF. The CDR3 coding sequence is TGCGCCAGCAGCGATCCTAGCGGGGGGCAGGGAGATACGCAGTATTTT.